This TCR beta chain was identified during a study of cytomegalovirus exposure and HLA in healthy donors. The CDR3 runs to 12 residues. In germline, CDR1 is SEHNR, CDR2 FQNEAQ (reference sequence). Trimming removed 2 bases at V and 4 bases at J, with 5 bases between. Vbeta (60) and Jbeta (13) primers were used in the PCR. The data were produced by immunoSEQ multiplex PCR, yet TCRdb's version contains in-frame clones alone and is incomplete. The data hold some 100,000 clones, with around three quarters observed a single time. The source is a male donor in good health and CMV-seropositive. This chain joins TRBV7-9 and TRBJ1-1, with D hard to call. Material: PBMCs. The CDR3 loop reads CASSLLRTEAFF. Here the CDR3 DNA reads TGTGCCAGCAGCTTACTTCGCACTGAAGCTTTCTTT.